Listed here are 24 T cell receptor beta chains from one sample, sequenced in a study of cytomegalovirus exposure and HLA in healthy donors. Primers for the PCR totalled 60 Vbeta and 13 Jbeta. Generated by immunoSEQ multiplex PCR, the TCRdb table keeps only in-frame clones and is missing some. The sample holds roughly 130,000 clones, 80% to 90% seen once. Sequencing used PBMCs. These TCRs come from a young woman in good health and CMV-seropositive.

This sequence joins TRBV7-2 and TRBJ2-7; TRBD2 matches at 13 bases. CDR1 and CDR2 (germline): SGHTA, FQGNSA. The CDR3 has 15 amino acids. J gave up 7 bases and V 5 bases, and 8 bases lay outside the gene matches. CDR3 region: CASSHRLAGGGEQYF. CDR3 in DNA: TGTGCCAGCAGCCACCGACTAGCGGGGGGAGGAGAGCAGTACTTC.

The chain combines TRBV7-9 with TRBJ2-5; 11 positions agree with TRBD2. V was clipped by 4 bases and J by 5 bases; unmatched bases: 6. Germline-derived CDR1 and CDR2 are SEHNR and FQNEAQ (reference sequence). The CDR3 runs to 15 residues. The CDR3 DNA follows: TGTGCCAGCAGCTCCGGGACTAGCGGTTCGGAGACCCAGTACTTC. Its protein is CASSSGTSGSETQYF.

This chain links TRBV5-5 with TRBJ1-5; a possible D gene is TRBD1 (5 bases). The germline V and J ends were trimmed by 3 bases and 2 bases, with 9 bases remaining between them. Germline V gene data show CDR1 as SGHKS and CDR2 as YYEKEE (reference sequence). This CDR3 has 14 residues. The CDR3, as DNA: TGTGCCAGCAGCTCCCAAGGGGGCAATCAGCCCCAGCATTTT. Protein: CASSSQGGNQPQHF.

The chain recombines TRBV6-4 with TRBJ2-1; 10 bases agree with TRBD2. Germline CDR1 and CDR2: MRHNA and SNTAGT. The CDR3 extends over 15 amino acids. The V and J ends lost 3 bases and 2 bases, in that order; junction bases with no gene match: 1. CDR3 loop: CASSEAGGAYNEQFF. The CDR3 DNA is TGTGCCAGCAGTGAAGCGGGGGGGGCCTACAATGAGCAGTTCTTC.

V gene TRBV7-9 combines with J gene TRBJ2-7; D possibly corresponds to TRBD2 (5 bases). This CDR3 is 11 amino acids long. Germline-derived CDR1 and CDR2 are SEHNR and FQNEAQ (reference sequence). Trimming removed 5 bases from V and 7 bases from J, with 9 bases in between. The CDR3 reads CASSPGGEQYF. CDR3 DNA: TGTGCCAGCAGCCCGGGCGGGGAGCAGTACTTC.

CDR3 residues: CASSPAALREETQYF. DNA for the CDR3: TGTGCCAGCTCACCGGCAGCCCTAAGGGAGGAGACCCAGTACTTC. The chain couples TRBV18 to TRBJ2-5; D possibly corresponds to TRBD2 (5 bases). The V gene lost 3 bases and the J gene lost 5 bases, with 16 bases spanning the gap. The CDR3 loop spans 15 amino acids. Per germline, CDR1 KGHSH and CDR2 LQKENI.

This rearrangement joins TRBV6-5 to TRBJ1-6, with 7 bases matching TRBD1. Trimming removed 6 bases from V and 6 bases from J; junction bases left unmatched: 5. The CDR3 loop spans 14 amino acids. Germline assignment: CDR1 MNHEY and CDR2 SVGAGI. The CDR3 DNA reads as TGTGCCAGCAGAGCAGACAGGGCTAATTCACCCCTCCACTTT. Translated: CASRADRANSPLHF.

This clone was seen a few times. V usage is TRBV4-1 and J usage is TRBJ2-5, with 10 bases fitting TRBD2. In germline, CDR1 is MGHRA, CDR2 YSYEKL. This CDR3 is 16 amino acids long. V gave up 3 bases and J gave up 3 bases; unmatched junction bases: 7. The CDR3 DNA reads TGCGCCAGCAGCCACCCCATAGGACTAGCGGAAGAGACCCAGTACTTC. It codes for CASSHPIGLAEETQYF.

V usage is TRBV7-3 and J usage is TRBJ1-1, with D unresolved. This CDR3 spans 13 amino acids. The V gene's germline CDR1 is SGHTA and CDR2 FQGTGA. Deletions cut 5 bases from V and 5 bases from J, with 12 bases between. Here the CDR3 reads CASSHNRETEAFF. CDR3 coding DNA: TGTGCCAGCAGCCACAACAGAGAAACTGAAGCTTTCTTT.

About this clone: The identical CDR3 is also encoded by other nucleotide sequences in the sample. The V and J genes are TRBV7-9 and TRBJ1-2; no firm D call. This CDR3 is built from 13 residues. Trimming stripped 3 bases from V and 8 bases from J, with 13 bases between. Germline-derived CDR1 and CDR2 are SEHNR and FQNEAQ (reference sequence). The CDR3 is CASSFPSGYGYTF. Here the CDR3 DNA reads TGTGCCAGCAGCTTCCCGTCGGGGTACGGCTACACCTTC.

This sequence joins TRBV11-2 and TRBJ1-6, with D possibly matching TRBD1 (5 bases). The V end lost 7 bases, the J end lost 6 bases, and 16 bases lay between the germline ends. This CDR3 region has 15 residues. The germline CDR1 and CDR2 sequences are SGHAT and FQNNGV. This chain's CDR3 is CASTDWGQGNSPLHF. DNA for the CDR3: TGTGCCAGCACCGACTGGGGCCAGGGTAATTCACCCCTCCACTTT.

The genes are TRBV7-3 and TRBJ2-7; maybe TRBD1 (5 bases). Looked up from germline, CDR1 is SGHTA and CDR2 is FQGTGA. V dropped 5 bases and J dropped 0 bases, with 11 bases sitting between them. The CDR3 is 14 amino acids. CDR3 DNA sequence: TGTGCCAGCAGCAGACAGCTTAACTCCTACGAGCAGTACTTC. It translates to CASSRQLNSYEQYF.

The chain employs TRBV10-3 and TRBJ1-1, with D uncertain. This CDR3 comprises 11 residues. CDR1 is ENHRY, CDR2 SYGVKD, per germline. The V gene lost 9 bases and the J gene lost 4 bases, with 9 bases spanning the gap. The CDR3, as DNA: TGTGCCATAAGAGTATTCACTGAAGCTTTCTTT. This translates into CAIRVFTEAFF.

The chain couples TRBV10-2 to TRBJ1-5; D gene uncertain. This CDR3 comprises 13 residues. CDR1 is WSHSY, CDR2 SAAADI, per germline. Trimming removed 9 bases from V and 1 base from J, with 10 bases in between. CDR3 in DNA: TGCGCCAGTAATACACAGAGCAATCAGCCCCAGCATTTT. Translation: CASNTQSNQPQHF.

The chain links TRBV10-3 to TRBJ2-7; TRBD2 agrees at 7 bases. The CDR3 runs to 16 residues. Looked up from germline, CDR1 is ENHRY and CDR2 is SYGVKD. Trimming took 6 bases from V and 7 from J; bases not matched to a gene: 18. CDR3 in DNA: TGTGCCATCAGATCTTTCTCCGGGACTACGCCTGGGGAGCAGTACTTC. It codes for CAIRSFSGTTPGEQYF.

This rearrangement joins TRBV4-1 to TRBJ2-3; a weak D match, TRBD1 (5 bases). The germline V and J ends were trimmed by 3 bases and 4 bases, with 11 bases remaining between them. CDR1 is MGHRA, CDR2 YSYEKL, per germline. The length of the CDR3 is 14 residues. CDR3 bases: TGCGCCAGCAGCCATGGGGCAGGGTCAGATACGCAGTATTTT. Protein product: CASSHGAGSDTQYF.

This clone was seen only a few times. The chain couples TRBV19 to TRBJ1-5, with D unresolved. This CDR3 region has 15 residues. Germline assignment: CDR1 LNHDA and CDR2 SQIVND (reference sequence). The V and J ends lost 4 bases and 0 bases respectively, with 10 bases between them. CDR3 protein: CASSTEGYSNQPQHF. In DNA form, the CDR3 reads TGTGCCAGTAGTACGGAGGGCTATAGCAATCAGCCCCAGCATTTT.

The genes are TRBV7-9 and TRBJ2-5; the D gene is possibly TRBD1 (5 bases). The CDR3 sequence is 15 residues long. V was trimmed by 1 base and J by 4 bases, leaving 13 bases between them. CDR1 and CDR2 from the germline V gene are SEHNR and FQNEAQ (reference sequence). CDR3 region: CASSLGTGSTETQYF. The CDR3 DNA follows: TGTGCCAGCAGCTTAGGCACAGGATCGACAGAGACCCAGTACTTC.

This chain uses TRBV2 with TRBJ2-7, with a weak D call TRBD1 (5 bases). Germline CDR1 SNHLY, CDR2 FYNNEI. Trimming removed 2 bases from V and 7 bases from J, with 12 bases in between. There are 13 residues in the CDR3. As DNA, the CDR3 is TGTGCCAGCAGTGAAAGCAGGGTGAAAGAGCAGTACTTC. Its protein is CASSESRVKEQYF.

The V call is TRBV28, the J call TRBJ1-2; no reliable D call. V was shortened by 3 bases and J by 4 bases, with 6 bases between the two germline ends. The CDR3 loop spans 12 amino acids. Germline V gene sequence: CDR1 MDHEN, CDR2 SYDVKM. CDR3 protein: CASSFRAYGYTF. The CDR3 DNA follows: TGTGCCAGCAGTTTTCGCGCCTATGGCTACACCTTC.

The chain couples TRBV7-3 to TRBJ2-3, with unresolved D. CDR1 SGHTA and CDR2 FQGTGA come from the germline V gene. V was clipped by 1 base and J by 4 bases, with 9 bases between them. CDR3 length equals 14 residues. This CDR3 reads CASSLKPYADTQYF. CDR3 nucleotides: TGTGCCAGCAGCTTAAAGCCGTATGCAGATACGCAGTATTTT.

The rearrangement links TRBV19 to TRBJ2-1; D remains unclear. The CDR3 runs 14 residues. V was trimmed by 5 bases and J by 7 bases, leaving 15 bases between them. The germline V gene has CDR1 LNHDA and CDR2 SQIVND (reference sequence). CDR3 DNA: TGTGCCAGTAGTTTTTATTCTTCCTTAAATGAGCAGTTCTTC. Its translation: CASSFYSSLNEQFF.

The chain recombines TRBV7-2 with TRBJ2-4; D is unclear. This CDR3 is built from 13 residues. Germline CDR1 is SGHTA and CDR2 is FQGNSA. V shed 5 bases and J shed 9 bases, with 14 bases lying between them. CDR3: CASSLSGLGIQYF. The CDR3 coding sequence is TGTGCCAGCAGCCTCTCGGGTCTGGGCATTCAGTACTTC. The full variable domain, in which reference TRBV7-2 and TRBJ2-4 provide the parts outside the CDR3, is GAGVSQSPSNKVTEKGKDVELRCDPISGHTALYWYRQSLGQGLEFLIYFQGNSAPDKSGLPSDRFSAERTGGSVSTLTIQRTQQEDSAVYLCASSLSGLGIQYFGAGTRLSVL.

The CDR3 loop reads CASSFDRLRGLAYFGQFF. The CDR3 bases are TGTGCCAGCAGCTTCGATCGGTTAAGAGGACTAGCCTATTTTGGGCAGTTCTTC. V gene TRBV13 combines with J gene TRBJ2-1; 8 bases line up with TRBD2. Germline loops: CDR1 PRHDT, CDR2 FYEKMQ (reference sequence). V was pared by 3 bases and J by 12 bases, with 22 bases of the junction left unmatched. CDR3 length: 18 residues.